The source of this T cell receptor (beta chain) is a study of cytomegalovirus exposure and HLA in healthy donors (dated by TCRdb to the late 2010s). At the level of the whole study: An earlier analysis of approximately 640 of the donors reported roughly 300 Gb of sequence data and 100 million to 140 million unique TCR beta sequences from roughly 180 million T cells. About 320 gigabases of sequencing data and approximately 80 million unique TCR sequences were included in an early release covering roughly 700 HLA-typed donors. Of the 300 to 450 genotyped donors, 81% were placed in the genetic ancestry cluster associated with self-reported Caucasian donors. The study aimed to test whether signatures of past pathogen exposure could be identified by cataloging public T cell receptors. The T cell repertoires of 670 or so subjects were profiled by immunosequencing and related to cytomegalovirus serostatus. Along with the approximately 600-subject first cohort, a separate validation cohort of over 90 different subjects was used. To predict cytomegalovirus infection status, the study combined high-throughput TCR immunosequencing, statistical association of individual TCRs with disease status, and machine learning. A later analysis re-analyzed previously published TCR beta repertoires from 666 donors and added high-resolution HLA genotyping to study TCR occurrence patterns. In the later analysis, no new phenotypic data were used to find candidate immune exposures; instead, reliance was placed on TCR beta sequences and their occurrence across donors. In an earlier analysis of about 590 of the donors, high-throughput TCR beta sequencing was used to judge whether each TCR beta V gene segment behaved as functional or pseudogenic. Donor age, sex, ethnicity and CMV serostatus were compiled together with the repertoire data. A later genetic analysis used genome-wide SNP genotypes for about 65% of the 666 donors, treating that subset as a discovery cohort. Every discovery cohort repertoire had been produced on one sequencing platform. HLA typing included class I and class II loci at four-digit resolution. Typing coverage varied by locus: roughly 629-630 donors for A, B, C, DRB1 and DQB1; roughly 560 for DQA1; more than 600 for DPA1; 450 to 480 for DPB1. Several DR-DQ haplotypes were handled as single units for association and clustering, since linkage in the cohort was strong. Across about 370 genotyped donors of the cohort, an average of roughly 230,000 unique TCR beta nucleotide sequences per donor were sequenced, and approximately 17% of those sequences were non-productive. The research as a whole found: For the cohort, immune exposure information was limited to CMV serostatus. Most TCR sequences were observed very rarely across donors, whereas some public TCRs were present in many individuals. Roughly uniform sequencing depth across donors was assumed in presence/absence analyses, although this assumption may not hold. Because some donors lacked HLA typing at each locus, the association tests relied only on the typed subset. Assigning TCR associations to individual alleles was difficult when HLA alleles, especially DR and DQ, strongly co-occurred. An association between a missense DCLRE1C variant and V-gene and J-gene trimming of TCR beta chains was found in a later genetic analysis and replicated in an independent cohort. A further reported finding was that TCR beta sequences accurately predicted the HLA-A and HLA-B alleles for most subjects in the first cohort. In a later analysis, the rate of TCR association differed among HLA loci, with DRB1 alleles having the most associated TCRs and HLA-C alleles having the fewest. A later analysis associated 16,951 TCR beta sequences with specific HLA alleles at a false discovery rate of 0.05. A later analysis reported that several top co-occurrence clusters appeared linked to parvovirus B19, influenza, CMV and Epstein-Barr virus. It was suggested by the authors that the approach could potentially be generalized to other disease states and immunological phenotypes. Because counts were too low, seventeen rarely observed V segments, including chromosome 9 orphons, were excluded from the earlier analysis of some 540 of the donors. Three of the identified cytomegalovirus-associated TCR beta chains were confirmed in vitro to be specific for cytomegalovirus antigens. This cohort had only TCR beta chains sequenced, and the lack of alpha or paired-chain data limited which features could be detected. In an earlier analysis of 500 to 650 of the donors, most TCR beta V segments appeared in productive rearrangements about 90% or about 30% of the time, broadly matching IMGT annotations. Cytomegalovirus status was reported to be diagnosed by the classifier with high specificity and sensitivity in both the original and validation cohorts. In the study, 164 TCR beta chains were listed as associated with cytomegalovirus. In a later analysis, most CMV-associated TCR beta chains were found to appear HLA-restricted, with HLA associations seemingly driven largely by CMV exposure. In a later analysis, HLA-associated TCR beta chains showed more clonal expansion and lower generation probabilities than non-associated chains that were equally common. Correlated functional status among segregating V segments might reflect linkage disequilibrium, but an unknown experimental factor could not be ruled out. Compared with the approximately 670-donor mean, donors in an Asian-associated ancestry cluster had fewer N-insertions in productive TCRs, according to a later genetic analysis. A group of highly shared sequence variants was considered likely to be a technical artifact of the sequencing pipeline. Some IMGT-functional V segments, including TRBV6-2 and TRBV6-3, could not be told apart with the 87-base-pair reads, so those segments were excluded.

As for this clone: Its antigen is unknown. No qualities accompany the bases; no much larger clone lies one base away.

At the junction V is shortened by 6 bases and J by 0 bases; bases outside the gene matches: 5. The CDR3 runs 14 amino acids, cysteine and phenylalanine included. Only the CDR3 region is kept as DNA, spanning 42 bases read in frame from base 1. Based on the germline V gene, the CDR1 and CDR2 sequences are MGHDK and SYGVNS. In total, 500 to 700 healthy bone marrow donors made up the cohort. All cohort members were sampled while nominally healthy, although unrecorded immune exposures were likely present. The donor tested CMV seropositive and was one of the 289 seropositive cohort members. Each donor provided a peripheral blood sample, and peripheral blood mononuclear cells were used for TCR beta sequencing. Genomic DNA was extracted from the blood cell samples with the Qiagen DNeasy Blood Extraction Kit. Library preparation employed the immunoSEQ multiplex PCR assay. A mixture of 60 forward primers for TCR Vbeta segments and 13 reverse primers for TCR Jbeta segments was used in the multiplex PCR. The CDR3 region of rearranged TCR beta genes was amplified from genomic DNA with a multiplex PCR assay. On the Illumina HiSeq System, the amplified TCR beta libraries were sequenced as 87-base-pair reads. In the source study's methods: Across the 666 repertoires, a later analysis counted roughly 84 million unique TCR beta chains, about 10 million of which were shared by at least two donors. Raw reads were error-corrected and collapsed into unique sequences with a nearest-neighbor algorithm that merged closely related sequences to remove PCR and sequencing errors. Alignment of CDR3 sequences to IMGT reference sequences was used to assign V, D and J gene segments. For a sequence to be retained, at least a six-nucleotide match to both a V gene segment and a J gene segment was required. A rearrangement counted as productive if the CDR3 had no stop codons and remained in frame with V and J, and every other rearrangement counted as non-productive. Following IMGT convention, CDR3 was defined as the stretch from the second conserved V-encoded cysteine to the conserved J-encoded phenylalanine. Sequences without an unambiguous match to a single V gene segment were excluded from the earlier analysis of a few hundred of the donors. In an earlier analysis of a few hundred of the donors, a V segment was called functional when productive rearrangements were above 56.7%, and segregating when the standard deviation between donors exceeded 5%. A statistical classification framework was built for diagnosing cytomegalovirus status from the catalog of TCR beta chain sequences. In a later analysis, TCR nucleotide sequences were compared against IMGT/GENE-DB human TR gene sequences so that V and J genes could be assigned. In a later analysis, CDR3 sequences and most-parsimonious VDJ recombination scenarios were assigned using the TCRdist pipeline. In a later analysis, each TCR beta chain was defined by its CDR3 amino acid sequence together with its V-gene family, and reads without a unique V-gene family were excluded. A later analysis removed 592 highly shared, low-generation-probability nucleotide sequences to deal with suspected cross-contamination and a sequencing artifact. In a later analysis, a clonal expansion index for each public chain was calculated from normalized within-repertoire ranks of inferred template counts. In a later analysis, generation probabilities were computed with a VDJ recombination model fitted to out-of-frame rearrangements, and the resulting probabilities were checked against IGoR. In a later analysis, TCR-TCR, TCR-HLA and TCR-CMV co-occurrence was scored with hypergeometric tests, and a repertoire-size bias correction was applied to TCR pairs. In a later analysis, false discovery rates were estimated by permuting HLA or CMV assignments 20 times. In a later analysis, co-occurring TCRs were grouped using DBSCAN, and TCRdist sequence similarity was added for clustering within HLA-allele-positive subsets. For co-occurrence clustering, repertoires with fewer than 30,000 or more than 120,000 public chains were excluded, along with four to six repertoires with anomalous nucleotide sharing. TCRdb mirrors the immuneACCESS table, restricted to in-frame sequences. Some clones are absent from its copies; in checked studies, under half trace to an unresolved V gene, and the reason for the others is unknown. V and J calls and clone size follow that table, whereas D and trimming were derived from the DNA. The sample includes fewer than 120,000 clones, with about 80% observed a single time. The biggest ten clones account for 2.5% to 3% of the sample.

The chain is assembled from TRBV25-1 and TRBJ2-7, with 7 central nucleotides matching TRBD1. This clonotype was obtained from a woman aged 55-75 years in good health and CMV-seropositive. The sequencing input was PBMCs. The DNA is as follows: TGTGCCAGCAGCCCCCGGGACAGCTCCTACGAGCAGTACTTC. It specifies CASSPRDSSYEQYF.